A single sample is the source of the 31 T cell receptor beta chains below, sequenced in a study of metastatic and nonmetastatic thyroid tumors. TCRdb reprocessed the PCR reads via MiXCR. The table lists around 5,600 clones, 30% to 45% of them singletons. Patients had received no treatment of any kind before thyroid surgery. Material: adjacent normal tissue. These receptor sequences come from a female donor with papillary thyroid cancer or a benign thyroid nodule (not recorded which). Some clones in this sample may be carry-over from other donors' samples.

This clone was observed a handful of times. This rearrangement joins TRBV27 to TRBJ1-1; perhaps TRBD1 as D (5 bases). Trimming left V 5 bases short and J 0 bases short, with 16 bases between. The CDR3 is 16 amino acids. Germline V gives CDR1 MNHEY, CDR2 SMNVEV (reference sequence). CDR3 nucleotide sequence: TGTGCCAGCAGTCGTTTGTCCGGGACTGTGAACACTGAAGCTTTCTTT. Protein: CASSRLSGTVNTEAFF.

Details on this clone: The germline gene is not matched at one end of the junction; a read error may be the cause. The chain recombines TRBV12-5 with TRBJ1-2; D might be TRBD1 (6 bases). This CDR3 has 14 residues. Germline CDR1 and CDR2: LGHNT and FRNRAP. In DNA form, the CDR3 reads TGTGCTAGTGGCCGCGAGAAGACAGGTGGGGGCTGCACCTTC. Amino acid sequence: CASGREKTGGGCTF.

The chain recombines TRBV9 with TRBJ2-3, with D possibly TRBD2 on 6 matching bases. Trimming pared 3 bases from V and 3 bases from J, leaving 8 bases between. The CDR3 is made up of 13 amino acids. Germline V lookup: CDR1 SGDLS, CDR2 YYNGEE. The CDR3 protein is CASSAGVTDTQYF. The CDR3 region has the DNA TGTGCCAGCAGCGCGGGAGTTACAGATACGCAGTATTTT.

Concerning this clone: A read error may account for a junction end that differs from germline. CDR3 sequence reads: CSSSLMGTSGGAKSFF. CDR3 nucleotides: TGTTCCAGCAGCTTAATGGGGACTAGCGGGGGGGCCAAGTCGTTCTTC. This chain connects TRBV7-3 to TRBJ2-1, with TRBD2 identical over 16 bases. CDR3 length: 16 amino acids. Germline lookup yields CDR1 SGHTA and CDR2 FQGTGA.

This clone was seen more than once but under ten times. The chain carries TRBV6-2 or TRBV6-3 and TRBJ2-1; D gene uncertain. CDR1 and CDR2 from the germline V gene are MNHEY and SVGEGT. Between the trimmed V and J ends, which lost 2 bases and 6 bases, there was a span of 5 bases. CDR3 length: 12 amino acids. For the CDR3, the DNA is TGTGCCAGCAGTTACCTTAGCAATGAGCAGTTCTTC. Translation gives CASSYLSNEQFF.

This clone was observed a single time. The same CDR3 arises from other DNA sequences in this sample as well. This chain links TRBV20-1 with TRBJ2-1, with D tentatively TRBD2 (6 bases). CDR3 size: 14 residues. In germline, CDR1 is DFQATT, CDR2 SNEGSKA (reference sequence). This CDR3 reads CSARDFNSYNEQFF. CDR3 sequence (DNA): TGCAGCGCACGGGACTTCAACTCCTACAATGAGCAGTTCTTC.

The chain recombines TRBV20-1 with TRBJ2-2; 10 bases agree with TRBD2. The CDR3 totals 14 residues. The J segment lost 5 bases and the V segment lost 5 bases, leaving 5 bases of the junction unmatched. The germline CDR1 and CDR2 sequences are DFQATT and SNEGSKA (reference sequence). CDR3 in DNA: TGCAGTGCTGCCGCTAGCGGGAGTACCGGGGAGCTGTTTTTT. It encodes CSAAASGSTGELFF.

This clone was counted a single time. Other DNA variants within this sample encode the same CDR3. The chain links TRBV18 to TRBJ2-3, with 7 positions matching TRBD2. CDR1 is KGHSH and CDR2 is LQKENI in the germline V gene. CDR3 size: 15 residues. Trimming removed 4 bases from V and 0 bases from J; junction bases left unmatched: 4. The CDR3 DNA reads as TGTGCCAGCTCACGGGACTACCTTAGCACAGATACGCAGTATTTT. Protein sequence: CASSRDYLSTDTQYF.

The sample holds a few counts of this clone. CDR3 DNA sequence: TGTGCCAGCAGTTTGGGACTAGCGGGATCAGATACGCAGTATTTT. Translation gives CASSLGLAGSDTQYF. V usage is TRBV12-3 or TRBV12-4 and J usage is TRBJ2-3, with 13 bases fitting TRBD2. Trimming took 3 bases from V and 4 from J; bases not matched to a gene: 1. This CDR3 has 15 amino acids.

The chain has TRBV6-2 or TRBV6-3 and TRBJ1-6, with no clear D. V was shortened by 7 bases and J by 16 bases, with 23 bases between the two germline ends. Germline values: CDR1 MNHEY, CDR2 SVGEGT. This CDR3 comprises 14 residues. As DNA, the CDR3 is TGTGCCAGCATTCGTAGTCAGCTTTTATCTTCTCTCCACTTT. Amino acid sequence: CASIRSQLLSSLHF.

A single count supports this clone. V and J are TRBV11-3 and TRBJ2-2, with D possibly TRBD2 on 5 matching bases. V dropped 5 bases and J dropped 7 bases, with 20 bases sitting between them. Looked up from germline, CDR1 is SGHNT and CDR2 is YENEEA. The CDR3 contains 16 residues. The CDR3 here is CASSPSFREYGGELFF. The CDR3 region has the DNA TGTGCCAGCAGCCCCTCTTTTAGGGAGTACGGCGGGGAGCTGTTTTTT.

The rearrangement joins TRBV28 to TRBJ1-5; no definite D call. There are 15 residues in the CDR3. Germline CDR1 MDHEN, CDR2 SYDVKM. The CDR3 DNA is TGTGGGTGGAGTGTAACCGGGAGTTACGGGCAGCCCCAGCATTTT. Its protein product is CGWSVTGSYGQPQHF.

The genes are TRBV11-2 and TRBJ2-1; D unclear. The CDR3 is 15 amino acids. The V end was cut by 5 bases, the J end by 5 bases, with 16 bases between. Germline lookup yields CDR1 SGHAT and CDR2 FQNNGV. The CDR3 sequence: CASSSGRFKNNEQFF. The CDR3 DNA reads as TGTGCCAGCAGCAGTGGGCGTTTCAAAAACAATGAGCAGTTCTTC.

This clone was found a few times. The rearrangement joins TRBV12-3 or TRBV12-4 to TRBJ2-2; TRBD1 matches at 9 bases. V dropped 6 bases and J dropped 3; count of bases not matched to a gene: 5. CDR3 length: 15 amino acids. CDR3 sequence (DNA): TGTGCCAGCAGCTATACAGGGGGCCACACCGGGGAGCTGTTTTTT. It encodes CASSYTGGHTGELFF.

This sequence joins TRBV6-1 and TRBJ2-2, with D perhaps matching TRBD2 (6 bases). This CDR3 is 13 amino acids long. In germline, CDR1 is MNHNS, CDR2 SASEGT. V lost 5 bases, J lost 8 bases, and 12 bases lay in between. For the CDR3, the DNA is TGTGCCAGCAGTCCTAGGGAGGTGGGGGAGCTGTTTTTT. Its translation is CASSPREVGELFF.

This clone has just a few counts. J is TRBJ2-1 and V is TRBV6-1; 7 nucleotides agree with TRBD1. J was trimmed by 4 bases and V by 5 bases; bases with no gene match: 5. Germline V gene data show CDR1 as MNHNS and CDR2 as SASEGT. This CDR3 spans 14 amino acids. The CDR3 loop reads CASSTGTAYNEQFF. The CDR3 DNA sequence: TGTGCCAGCAGTACCGGGACAGCTTACAATGAGCAGTTCTTC.

The rearrangement links TRBV4-1 to TRBJ1-3, with TRBD1 identical over 11 bases. V shed 0 bases, J shed 7 bases, and the junction held 8 bases outside the gene matches. Germline V gives CDR1 MGHRA, CDR2 YSYEKL. The CDR3 consists of 17 residues. The CDR3 sequence: CASSQDSLRDRGNTIYF. The CDR3 DNA reads TGCGCCAGCAGCCAAGATTCCCTCCGGGACAGGGGGAACACCATATATTTT.

The gene calls are TRBV2 and TRBJ2-7; D call uncertain. Trimming stripped 3 bases from V and 9 bases from J, with 15 bases between. CDR1 and CDR2 from the germline V gene are SNHLY and FYNNEI. The CDR3 is 13 residues long. The CDR3 DNA reads as TGTGCCAGCAGTGACTCAGACGGTGGCGGGCAGTACTTC. Its protein is CASSDSDGGGQYF.

Worth noting for this clone: The junction does not match germline at one end; this may be a read error. The chain uses TRBV28 and TRBJ2-7; 10 positions match TRBD2. The CDR3 runs to 14 residues. In germline, CDR1 is MDHEN, CDR2 SYDVKM. The CDR3 DNA reads as TGTTCCAGCAGTCTGACTAGCGGGTGCCTCGAGCACTACTTC. Its translation is CSSSLTSGCLEHYF.

This sequence joins TRBV20-1 and TRBJ1-2, with D possibly being TRBD1 (5 bases). V lost 6 bases to trimming and J lost 5 bases, with 19 bases between them. Germline lookup yields CDR1 DFQATT and CDR2 SNEGSKA (reference sequence). This CDR3 region has 14 residues. The CDR3 region is CSAWARQPGYGYTF. In DNA, the CDR3 is TGCAGTGCCTGGGCCCGACAGCCTGGGTATGGCTACACCTTC.

For this clone: A much larger clone lies one base from this, so it may be a read error. The sample carries other DNA sequences with the same CDR3. The CDR3 DNA sequence: TGCGCCAGCAGCCAGACTAGCGGGGGGGCGCGGGGCAATGAGCAGTTCTTC. It codes for CASSQTSGGARGNEQFF. The V call is TRBV4-1, the J call TRBJ2-1; 14 bases fit TRBD2. The ends lost 3 bases at V and 6 bases at J; junction bases unmatched: 7. The CDR3 extends over 17 amino acids. The V gene's germline CDR1 is MGHRA and CDR2 YSYEKL.

In its sample, this clone was seen a few times. The V call is TRBV6-2 or TRBV6-3, the J call TRBJ1-1; D might be TRBD1 (5 bases). Germline V lookup: CDR1 MNHEY, CDR2 SVGEGT. Trimming removed 0 bases from V and 0 bases from J, with 8 bases in between. There are 15 residues in the CDR3. The CDR3, as DNA: TGTGCCAGCAGTTACTCCCGGGGGATGAACACTGAAGCTTTCTTT. Translated: CASSYSRGMNTEAFF.

The chain combines TRBV7-2 with TRBJ2-1; D gene uncertain. Germline lookup yields CDR1 SGHTA and CDR2 FQGNSA. The CDR3 sequence is 13 residues long. V lost 6 bases and J lost 12, with 18 bases in between. CDR3 sequence: CASSHGYPSPQFF. The CDR3 DNA reads TGTGCCAGCAGTCACGGATACCCCTCTCCGCAGTTCTTC.

A few counts support this clone. This chain uses TRBV28 with TRBJ1-2, with D perhaps TRBD1 (5 bases). Trimming shortened V by 2 bases and J by 1 base, and 11 bases separated the two germline ends. There are 15 residues in the CDR3. CDR1 and CDR2 (germline): MDHEN, SYDVKM. The CDR3 DNA is TGTGCCAGCAGTTTACGCAGGGACTATAACTATGGCTACACCTTC. It codes for CASSLRRDYNYGYTF.

This rearrangement joins TRBV2 to TRBJ1-4; D not resolved. This CDR3 contains 16 residues. The V end lost 6 bases, the J end lost 0 bases, and 14 bases lay between the germline ends. Germline V gene lookup returns CDR1 SNHLY and CDR2 FYNNEI. The CDR3 is CASSADRVATNEKLFF. The CDR3 DNA reads TGTGCCAGCAGCGCGGACCGAGTTGCAACTAATGAAAAACTGTTTTTT.

This chain joins TRBV6-2 or TRBV6-3 and TRBJ2-1, with a tentative D call TRBD1 (5 bases). V shed 4 bases and J shed 4 bases, with 11 bases lying between them. This CDR3 comprises 14 residues. The germline CDR1 and CDR2 sequences are MNHEY and SVGEGT. The DNA for the CDR3 is TGTGCCAGCAGTTCGACCTCAGGGTACAATGAGCAGTTCTTC. Translating it yields CASSSTSGYNEQFF.

The rearrangement links TRBV20-1 to TRBJ2-7, with TRBD1 as a possible D gene (6 bases). CDR1 and CDR2 (germline): DFQATT, SNEGSKA (reference sequence). CDR3 length: 11 amino acids. Trimming left V 5 bases short and J 4 bases short, with 9 bases between. CDR3 in DNA: TGCAGTGCTGGGGACACTTACGAGCAGTACTTC. Amino acids: CSAGDTYEQYF.

The gene calls are TRBV11-2 and TRBJ2-1, with D perhaps matching TRBD1 (5 bases). Trimming cost V 2 bases and J 10 bases, with 24 bases left between them. This CDR3 is built from 17 residues. Germline lookup yields CDR1 SGHAT and CDR2 FQNNGV. The CDR3 sequence: CASSLFRAGWGGREQFF. CDR3 DNA sequence: TGTGCCAGCAGCTTATTTCGTGCTGGGTGGGGCGGTCGGGAGCAGTTCTTC.

This clone came up a few times. The chain links TRBV19 to TRBJ2-2, with D hard to call. Germline V gene data show CDR1 as LNHDA and CDR2 as SQIVND (reference sequence). The CDR3 runs 15 residues. The V end was cut by 3 bases, the J end by 1 base, with 9 bases between. The DNA of the CDR3 is TGTGCCAGTAGTATCTTCACCCTGAACACCGGGGAGCTGTTTTTT. Translated: CASSIFTLNTGELFF. Supplemented by reference TRBV19 and TRBJ2-2, the full variable domain reads DGGITQSPKYLFRKEGQNVTLSCEQNLNHDAMYWYRQDPGQGLRLIYYSQIVNDFQKGDIAEGYSVSREKKESFPLTVTSAQKNPTAFYLCASSIFTLNTGELFFGEGSRLTVL.

The chain links TRBV11-3 to TRBJ2-2; 8 bases map to TRBD1. There are 15 residues in the CDR3. The germline gives CDR1 SGHNT, CDR2 YENEEA. The trim removed 3 bases at V and 3 bases at J, leaving 3 bases unmatched. The CDR3 DNA reads TGTGCCAGCAGCTTGGACAGGGTGGACACCGGGGAGCTGTTTTTT. It encodes CASSLDRVDTGELFF.

CDR3 in amino acids: CASSLVYGAYEQYF. The CDR3 region has the DNA TGTGCCAGCAGCTTAGTATACGGCGCTTACGAGCAGTACTTC. The J gene is TRBJ2-7, the V gene TRBV7-8; D is uncertain. The length of the CDR3 is 14 residues. V was clipped by 1 base and J by 4 bases, with 11 bases between them. The germline V gene encodes CDR1 SGHVS and CDR2 FQNEAQ.